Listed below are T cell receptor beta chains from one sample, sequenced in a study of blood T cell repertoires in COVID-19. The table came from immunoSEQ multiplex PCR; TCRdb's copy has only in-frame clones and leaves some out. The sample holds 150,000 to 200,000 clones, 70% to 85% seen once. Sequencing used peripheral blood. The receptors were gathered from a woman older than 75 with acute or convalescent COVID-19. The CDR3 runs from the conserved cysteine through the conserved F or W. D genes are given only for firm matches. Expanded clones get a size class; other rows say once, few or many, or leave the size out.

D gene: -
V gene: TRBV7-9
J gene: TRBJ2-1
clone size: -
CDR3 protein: CASSLFIGIENEQFF
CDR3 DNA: TGTGCCAGCAGCTTATTTATCGGGATCGAGAATGAGCAGTTCTTC

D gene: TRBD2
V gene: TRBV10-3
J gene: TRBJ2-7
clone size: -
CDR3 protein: CAITKAGGTYEQYF
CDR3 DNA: TGTGCCATCACCAAAGCGGGAGGAACCTACGAGCAGTACTTC

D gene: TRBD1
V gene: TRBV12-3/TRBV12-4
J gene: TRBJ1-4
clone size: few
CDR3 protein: CASSPGQGQLFF
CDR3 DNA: TGTGCCAGCAGTCCCGGACAGGGGCAACTGTTTTTT

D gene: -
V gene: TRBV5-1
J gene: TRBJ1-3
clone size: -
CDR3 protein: CASSSRGSSSGNTIYF
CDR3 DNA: TGCGCCAGCAGCTCCAGGGGTAGCAGCTCTGGAAACACCATATATTTT

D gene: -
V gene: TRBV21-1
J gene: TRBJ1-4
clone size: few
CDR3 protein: CASSKANGDNEKLFF
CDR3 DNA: TGTGCCAGCAGCAAAGCGAACGGGGATAATGAAAAACTGTTTTTT

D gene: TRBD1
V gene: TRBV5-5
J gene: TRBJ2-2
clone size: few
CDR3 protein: CASSWRLEQGGVGELFF
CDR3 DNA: TGTGCCAGCAGCTGGCGCTTAGAACAGGGGGGAGTCGGGGAGCTGTTTTTT

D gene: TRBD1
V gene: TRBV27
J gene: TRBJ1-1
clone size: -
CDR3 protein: CASSKQGYTEAFF
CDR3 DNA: TGTGCCAGCAGTAAACAGGGGTACACTGAAGCTTTCTTT

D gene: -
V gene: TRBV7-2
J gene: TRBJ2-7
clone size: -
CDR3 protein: CASNEGITYEQYF
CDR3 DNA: TGTGCCAGCAACGAGGGCATTACCTACGAGCAGTACTTC

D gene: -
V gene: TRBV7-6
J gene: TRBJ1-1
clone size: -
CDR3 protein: CASSAQELRTEAFF
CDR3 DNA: TGTGCCAGCAGTGCACAGGAGTTACGAACTGAAGCTTTCTTT

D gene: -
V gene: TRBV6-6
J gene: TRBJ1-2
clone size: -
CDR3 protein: CASSRTPLPLYGYTF
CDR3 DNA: TGTGCCAGCAGCAGGACACCTCTCCCTCTCTATGGCTACACCTTC

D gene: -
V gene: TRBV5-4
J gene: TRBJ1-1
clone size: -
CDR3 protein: CASSFQGYREAFF
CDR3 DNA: TGTGCCAGCAGCTTTCAGGGGTACCGCGAAGCTTTCTTT

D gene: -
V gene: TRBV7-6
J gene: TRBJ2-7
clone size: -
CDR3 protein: CASSSGDGEYYEQYF
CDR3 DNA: TGTGCCAGCAGCTCAGGGGATGGGGAGTACTACGAGCAGTACTTC

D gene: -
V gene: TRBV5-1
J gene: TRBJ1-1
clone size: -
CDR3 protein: CASSLTEMNTEAFF
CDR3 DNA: TGCGCCAGCAGCTTGACGGAGATGAACACTGAAGCTTTCTTT

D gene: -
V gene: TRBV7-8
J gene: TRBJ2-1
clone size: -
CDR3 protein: CASSSVWPNEQFF
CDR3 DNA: TGTGCCAGCAGCTCCGTCTGGCCTAATGAGCAGTTCTTC

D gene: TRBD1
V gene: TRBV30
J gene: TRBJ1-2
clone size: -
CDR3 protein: CAWNKGAEGYTF
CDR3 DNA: TGTGCCTGGAACAAGGGGGCTGAAGGCTACACCTTC

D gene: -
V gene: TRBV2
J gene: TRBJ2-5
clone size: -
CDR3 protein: CASSELRETQYF
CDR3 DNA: TGTGCCAGCAGTGAACTTCGGGAGACCCAGTACTTC

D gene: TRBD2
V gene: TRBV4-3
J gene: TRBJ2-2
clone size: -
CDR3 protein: CASSQLAGRGTGELFF
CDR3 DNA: TGCGCCAGCAGCCAATTAGCGGGACGGGGCACCGGGGAGCTGTTTTTT

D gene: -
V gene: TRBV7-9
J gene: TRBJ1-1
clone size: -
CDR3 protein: CASSFYRNTEAFF
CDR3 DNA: TGTGCCAGCAGCTTCTACAGAAACACTGAAGCTTTCTTT

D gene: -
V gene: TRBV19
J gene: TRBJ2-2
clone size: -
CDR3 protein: CASRSFSGELFF
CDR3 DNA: TGTGCCAGTAGAAGCTTCTCCGGGGAGCTGTTTTTT

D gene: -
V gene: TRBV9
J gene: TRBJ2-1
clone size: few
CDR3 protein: CASSADSQANYEQFF
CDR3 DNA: TGTGCCAGCAGCGCCGACAGTCAAGCTAATTATGAGCAGTTCTTC

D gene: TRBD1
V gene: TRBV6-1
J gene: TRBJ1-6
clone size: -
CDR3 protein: CASSEGQGMNSPLHF
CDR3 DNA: TGTGCCAGCAGTGAGGGACAGGGCATGAATTCACCCCTCCACTTT

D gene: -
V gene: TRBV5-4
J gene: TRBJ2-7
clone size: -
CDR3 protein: CASSLSRGPERYF
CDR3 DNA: TGTGCCAGCAGCTTGAGCAGGGGCCCTGAGCGATACTTC

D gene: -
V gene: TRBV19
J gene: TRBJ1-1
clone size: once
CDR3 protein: CASIPLGGGNTEAFF
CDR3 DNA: TGTGCCAGTATTCCATTGGGGGGTGGAAACACTGAAGCTTTCTTT

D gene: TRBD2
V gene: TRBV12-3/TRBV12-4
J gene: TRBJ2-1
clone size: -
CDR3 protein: CASSLDSGYEQFF
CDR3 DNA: TGTGCCAGCAGTTTAGATAGCGGGTATGAGCAGTTCTTC

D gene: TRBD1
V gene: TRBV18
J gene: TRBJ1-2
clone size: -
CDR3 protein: CASSPLVRPGQGPTGYGYTF
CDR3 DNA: TGTGCCAGCTCACCATTGGTTCGGCCGGGACAGGGCCCCACTGGGTATGGCTACACCTTC

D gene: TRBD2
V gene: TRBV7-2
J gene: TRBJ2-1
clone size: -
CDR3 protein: CASSLLAGFSYNEQFF
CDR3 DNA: TGTGCCAGCAGCCTGTTAGCGGGGTTCTCCTACAATGAGCAGTTCTTC

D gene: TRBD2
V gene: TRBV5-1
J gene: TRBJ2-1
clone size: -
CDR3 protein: CASSSSASGSYNEQFF
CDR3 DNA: TGCGCCAGCAGCTCCTCTGCTAGCGGATCATACAATGAGCAGTTCTTC

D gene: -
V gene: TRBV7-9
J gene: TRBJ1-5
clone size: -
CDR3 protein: CASSRGNNQPQHF
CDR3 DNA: TGTGCCAGCAGCCGAGGGAACAATCAGCCCCAGCATTTT

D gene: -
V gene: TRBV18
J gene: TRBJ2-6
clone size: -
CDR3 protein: CASSPGAGGANVLTF
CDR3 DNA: TGTGCCAGCTCACCTGGGGCGGGAGGGGCCAACGTCCTGACTTTC

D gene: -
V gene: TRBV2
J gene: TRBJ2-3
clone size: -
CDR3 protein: CASSTQTTSTDTQYF
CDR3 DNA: TGTGCCAGCAGCACCCAAACCACTAGCACAGATACGCAGTATTTT

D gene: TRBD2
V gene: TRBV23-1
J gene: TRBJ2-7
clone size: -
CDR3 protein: CASSQILASGSIHEQYF
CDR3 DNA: TGCGCCAGCAGTCAAATCCTGGCTAGCGGGAGTATCCACGAGCAGTACTTC

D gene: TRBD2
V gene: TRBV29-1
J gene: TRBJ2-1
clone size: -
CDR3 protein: CSARGLALRNEQFF
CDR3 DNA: TGCAGCGCCAGGGGACTAGCGCTTCGTAATGAGCAGTTCTTC

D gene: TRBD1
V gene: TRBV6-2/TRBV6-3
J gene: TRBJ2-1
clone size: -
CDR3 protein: CASSDRGPRLNEQFF
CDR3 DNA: TGTGCCAGCAGTGACAGGGGACCACGCTTGAATGAGCAGTTCTTC

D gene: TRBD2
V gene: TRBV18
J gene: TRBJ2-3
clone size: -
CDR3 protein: CASSGTSVSTDTQYF
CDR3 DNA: TGTGCCAGCTCTGGGACTAGCGTGAGCACAGATACGCAGTATTTT

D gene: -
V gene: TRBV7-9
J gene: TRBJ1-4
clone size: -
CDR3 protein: CASSLTGNEKLFF
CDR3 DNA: TGTGCCAGCAGCTTAACGGGGAATGAAAAACTGTTTTTT